This TCR beta chain was recovered during a study of naive and memory T cell subsets. In regard to this clonotype: The antigen remains unidentified.

The beta constant-region primer was an equimolar mix of two oligonucleotides covering TRBC1 and TRBC2. The ligated cDNA underwent four PCR rounds using SP2 and nested alpha and beta constant-region primers. Ligation attached a single-stranded oligonucleotide with a 12-nucleotide UMI and the SP2 primer to the cDNA 3' end. One entry per CDR3 protein, called by TCRdb with MiXCR from the UMI-ligation and nested PCR reads. Of about 150,000 distinct CDR3 sequences in the sample, approximately 22% were seen once. Notes on the study in general: Between naive and memory subsets, TCR abundance power law exponents differed. Possibly reflecting memory cells re-expressing CD45RA, a few larger clonotypes occurred in naive repertoires, especially CD8.

The CDR3 extends over 15 amino acids. V lost 6 bases and J lost 6; bases outside the gene matches: 10. Germline CDR1 is SNHLY and CDR2 is FYNNEI. Sequencing was done on a sample of naive CD4+ T cells from blood. The sequence was obtained from a human donor in good health. The chain combines TRBV2 with TRBJ2-7, with 11 bases identical to TRBD2. Here the CDR3 reads CASRYGVAGGLEQYF. CDR3 sequence (DNA): TGTGCCAGCAGATACGGTGTAGCGGGAGGGCTCGAGCAGTACTTC.